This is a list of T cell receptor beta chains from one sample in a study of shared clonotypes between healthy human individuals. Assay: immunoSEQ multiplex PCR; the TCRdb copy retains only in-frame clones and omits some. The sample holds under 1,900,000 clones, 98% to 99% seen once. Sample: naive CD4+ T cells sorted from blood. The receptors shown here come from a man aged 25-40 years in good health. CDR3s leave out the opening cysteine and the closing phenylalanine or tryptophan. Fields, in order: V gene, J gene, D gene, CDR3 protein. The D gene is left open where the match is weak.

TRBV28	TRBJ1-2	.	ASSPPSTAGYT
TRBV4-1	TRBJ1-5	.	ASSQGGPGTLNQPQH
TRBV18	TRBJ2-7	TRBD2	ASSLGLAGSYEQY
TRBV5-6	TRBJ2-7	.	ASSFWGAVSYEQY
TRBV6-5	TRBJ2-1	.	ASSYSEREQF
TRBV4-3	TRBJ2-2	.	ASSQPTGELF
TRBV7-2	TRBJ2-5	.	ASSLIDQETQY
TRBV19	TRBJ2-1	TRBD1	ASSIKTGRRSIHNEQF
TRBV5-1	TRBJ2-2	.	ASSPDSVPWELF
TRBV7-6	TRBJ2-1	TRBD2	ASSRGRSSYNEQF
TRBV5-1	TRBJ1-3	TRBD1	ASTPGGDTIY
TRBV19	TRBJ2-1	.	ASSIGGVEQF
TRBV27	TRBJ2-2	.	ASSLVRGRTGELF
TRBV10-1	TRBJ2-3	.	ASSAPGFGDTDTQY
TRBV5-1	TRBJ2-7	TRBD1	ASSSGWGQGSHEQY
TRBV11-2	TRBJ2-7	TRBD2	ASSLGVVGRSSYEQY
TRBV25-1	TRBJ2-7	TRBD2	ASSEPSGAYEQY
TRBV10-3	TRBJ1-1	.	AISESFQGTEAF
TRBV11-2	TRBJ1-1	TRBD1	ASSPGTGRNLDTEAF
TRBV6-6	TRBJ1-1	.	ASSRNRDHTEAF
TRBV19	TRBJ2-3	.	ASSDQHSAASTDTQY
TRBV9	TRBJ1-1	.	ASSVGEITAEAF
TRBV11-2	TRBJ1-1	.	ASSLVPPGVWNTEAF